The rows below give T cell receptor beta chains drawn from one sample of a study of T cell responses to AZD1222 COVID-19 vaccine. Libraries were prepared by immunoSEQ multiplex PCR; TCRdb keeps only in-frame clonotypes and omits some of them. The table has fewer than 150,000 clones, roughly nine tenths seen once. Sequenced material: peripheral blood, taken on day 0 of AZD1222 vaccination. The receptors originated from an adult in good health. The CDR3 runs from the conserved cysteine through the conserved F or W. The order of the fields is J gene, D gene, clone size, V gene, CDR3 DNA, CDR3 protein. A D gene is named only where the DNA matches it firmly. For some rows the clone size is stated as once, few or many, or as a class when expanded; others skip it.

>TRBJ2-1|.|.|TRBV30
TGTGCCTGGAGTGGAGGGGGACCCTACAATGAGCAGTTCTTC
CAWSGGGPYNEQFF
>TRBJ2-3|.|.|TRBV24-1
TGTGCCACCAGTGACCGGATCACAGATACGCAGTATTTT
CATSDRITDTQYF
>TRBJ1-5|TRBD1|.|TRBV6-5
TGTGCCAGCAGTCTTACAGGGGCGGTTCAGCCCCAGCATTTT
CASSLTGAVQPQHF
>TRBJ1-3|.|once|TRBV3-1/TRBV3-2
TGTGCCAGCAGCAACCAAGGAAACACCATATATTTT
CASSNQGNTIYF
>TRBJ2-2|.|.|TRBV5-4
TGTGCCAGCAGCTTGGGTAGCGTAGGAGGGGAGCTGTTTTTT
CASSLGSVGGELFF
>TRBJ1-5|.|.|TRBV19
TGTGCCAGTGTACACCGGGGGGGTGGCAATCAGCCCCAGCATTTT
CASVHRGGGNQPQHF
>TRBJ2-3|TRBD2|.|TRBV5-6
TGTGCCAGCAGCTGGAGCGGGAGGCTACTCGAGACGCAGTATTTT
CASSWSGRLLETQYF
>TRBJ1-2|TRBD1|.|TRBV28
TGTGCCAGCAGTTTAGTTTTGGGACAGGGGAATGGCTACACCTTC
CASSLVLGQGNGYTF
>TRBJ2-1|TRBD2|.|TRBV18
TGTGCCAGCTCACCCAGCGAGGGAGGGCTGGGGAATGAGCAGTTCTTC
CASSPSEGGLGNEQFF
>TRBJ2-3|.|.|TRBV27
TGTGCCAGTAGACCCCAGGGTCGCGGTACGCAGTATTTT
CASRPQGRGTQYF
>TRBJ2-1|.|once|TRBV6-5
TGTGCCAGCAGTCTTGACGGGTTAGCGAGCAATGAGCAGTTCTTC
CASSLDGLASNEQFF
>TRBJ1-3|.|few|TRBV6-5
TGTGCCAGCAGTTTTACTAAGGGAAACACCATATATTTT
CASSFTKGNTIYF
>TRBJ1-3|TRBD1|.|TRBV30
TGTGCCTGGAAACAGGGGGCTGGAAACACCATATATTTT
CAWKQGAGNTIYF
>TRBJ1-1|.|.|TRBV10-2
TGCGCCACCGGTGAGACTGAAGCTTTCTTT
CATGETEAFF
>TRBJ1-5|TRBD1|.|TRBV19
TGTGCCAGTAGTATAGATGGTGGCAGGGGGCTGAATCAGCCCCAGCATTTT
CASSIDGGRGLNQPQHF
>TRBJ2-1|TRBD1|.|TRBV6-4
TGTGCCAGCAGTCCGGACAGGGCCTCCTACAATGAGCAGTTCTTC
CASSPDRASYNEQFF
>TRBJ1-5|TRBD1|.|TRBV19
TGTGCCAGTAGTATTCGAGTGGACAGGGTCTTCGATCAGCCCCAGCATTTT
CASSIRVDRVFDQPQHF
>TRBJ2-4|.|.|TRBV23-1
TGCGCCAGCAGTCACCGCCAGCACCGGGTCTACTCACGATGGGGCAAAAACATTCAGTACTTC
CASSHRQHRVYSRWGKNIQYF
>TRBJ2-2|.|.|TRBV7-2
TGTGCCAGCAGCCCCCGACAGTTTTCGGCCGGGGAGCTGTTTTTT
CASSPRQFSAGELFF
>TRBJ2-7|TRBD2|.|TRBV11-2
TGTGCCAGCAGCTTAACTGCGGGGGACTCCTACGAGCAGTACTTC
CASSLTAGDSYEQYF
>TRBJ1-3|.|.|TRBV15
TGTGCCACCAGCAGAGATTTCGATTTCCGATCCAACACCATATATTTT
CATSRDFDFRSNTIYF
>TRBJ2-7|.|.|TRBV28
TGTGCCAGCAGGACCTACGAGCAGTACTTC
CASRTYEQYF